This T cell receptor beta chain was identified in a study of T cell responses to AZD1222 COVID-19 vaccine. Profiled with immunoSEQ multiplex PCR; TCRdb holds only in-frame clones, not every one. Of around 190,000 clones in the sample, under 95% were seen once. As for this clone: The antigen is not known. This CDR3 is also generated by other DNA sequences in the sample.

Broader study findings: It should be noted that donors were predominantly white British and more often female, and clonal diversity was possibly underestimated. Every sample of the repertoires postdated the peak T cell response.

Trimming cost V 3 bases and J 2 bases, with 10 bases left between them. The CDR3 is 14 residues long. Looked up from germline, CDR1 is KGHSH and CDR2 is LQKENI. The chain uses TRBV18 and TRBJ1-1; no reliable D call. The specimen comprised peripheral blood, sampled 28 days after the second AZD1222 dose. The receptor comes from an adult who received the AZD1222 COVID-19 vaccine. The DNA for the CDR3 is TGTGCCAGCTCACCTGGCGGTAGAAACACTGAAGCTTTCTTT. Its translation: CASSPGGRNTEAFF.